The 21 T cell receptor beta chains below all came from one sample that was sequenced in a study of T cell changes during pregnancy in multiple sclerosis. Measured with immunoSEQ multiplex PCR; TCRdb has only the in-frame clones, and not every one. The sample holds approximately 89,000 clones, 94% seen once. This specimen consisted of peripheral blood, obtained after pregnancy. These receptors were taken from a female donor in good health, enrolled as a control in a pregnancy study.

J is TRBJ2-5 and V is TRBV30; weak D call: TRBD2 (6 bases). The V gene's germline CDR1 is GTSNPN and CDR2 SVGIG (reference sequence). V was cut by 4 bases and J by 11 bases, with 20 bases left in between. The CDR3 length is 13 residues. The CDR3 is CAWTSGRTGEQYF. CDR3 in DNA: TGTGCCTGGACCTCGGGTCGGACGGGGGAGCAGTACTTC.

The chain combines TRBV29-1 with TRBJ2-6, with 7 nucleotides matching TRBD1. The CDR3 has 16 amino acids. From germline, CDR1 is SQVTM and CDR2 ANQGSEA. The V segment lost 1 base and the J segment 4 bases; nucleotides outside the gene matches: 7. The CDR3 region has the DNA TGCAGCGTTGAAGCGACAGGGATCCCCGGGGCCAACGTCCTGACTTTC. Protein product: CSVEATGIPGANVLTF. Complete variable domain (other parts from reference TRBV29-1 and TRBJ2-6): SAVISQKPSRDICQRGTSLTIQCQVDSQVTMMFWYRQQPGQSLTLIATANQGSEATYESGFVIDKFPISRPNLTFSTLTVSNMSPEDSSIYLCSVEATGIPGANVLTFGAGSRLTVL.

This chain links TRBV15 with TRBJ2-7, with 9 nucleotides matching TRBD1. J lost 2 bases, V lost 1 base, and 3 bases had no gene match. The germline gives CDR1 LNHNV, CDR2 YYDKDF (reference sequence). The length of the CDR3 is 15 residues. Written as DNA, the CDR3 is TGTGCCACCAGCAGAGGACAGGGGGACACCTACGAGCAGTACTTC. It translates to CATSRGQGDTYEQYF.

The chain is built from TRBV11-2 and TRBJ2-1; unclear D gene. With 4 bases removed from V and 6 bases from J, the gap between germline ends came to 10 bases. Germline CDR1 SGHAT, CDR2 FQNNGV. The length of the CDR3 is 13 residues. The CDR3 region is CASSSSYLNEQFF. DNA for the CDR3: TGTGCCAGCAGCTCTTCCTATCTCAATGAGCAGTTCTTC. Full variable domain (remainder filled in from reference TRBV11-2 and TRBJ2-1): EAGVAQSPRYKIIEKRQSVAFWCNPISGHATLYWYQQILGQGPKLLIQFQNNGVVDDSQLPKDRFSAERLKGVDSTLKIQPAKLEDSAVYLCASSSSYLNEQFFGPGTRLTVL.

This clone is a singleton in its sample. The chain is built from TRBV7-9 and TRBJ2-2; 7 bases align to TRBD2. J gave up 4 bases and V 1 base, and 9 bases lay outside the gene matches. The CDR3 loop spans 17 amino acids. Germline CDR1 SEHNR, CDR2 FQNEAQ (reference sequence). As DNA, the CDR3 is TGTGCCAGCAGCTTAGTCGCGGGAGAGGAACCCACCGGGGAGCTGTTTTTT. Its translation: CASSLVAGEEPTGELFF.

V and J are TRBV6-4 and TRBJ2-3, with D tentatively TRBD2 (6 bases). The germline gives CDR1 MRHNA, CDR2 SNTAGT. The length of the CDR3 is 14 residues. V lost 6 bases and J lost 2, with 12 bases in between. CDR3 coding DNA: TGTGCCAGCAGCCGGGACTTTTTCACAGATACGCAGTATTTT. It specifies CASSRDFFTDTQYF.

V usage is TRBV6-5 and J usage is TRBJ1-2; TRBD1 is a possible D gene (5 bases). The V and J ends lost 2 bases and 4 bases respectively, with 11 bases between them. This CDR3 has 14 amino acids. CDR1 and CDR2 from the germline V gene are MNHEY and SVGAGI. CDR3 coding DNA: TGTGCCAGCAGTTACGACAGTCTTGCCTATGGCTACACCTTC. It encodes CASSYDSLAYGYTF.

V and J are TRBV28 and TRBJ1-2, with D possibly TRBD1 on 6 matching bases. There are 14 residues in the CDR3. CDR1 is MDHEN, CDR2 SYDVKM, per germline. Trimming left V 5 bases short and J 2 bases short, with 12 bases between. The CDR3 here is CASSPVQGNYGYTF. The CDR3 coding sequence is TGTGCCAGCAGTCCGGTACAGGGAAACTATGGCTACACCTTC.

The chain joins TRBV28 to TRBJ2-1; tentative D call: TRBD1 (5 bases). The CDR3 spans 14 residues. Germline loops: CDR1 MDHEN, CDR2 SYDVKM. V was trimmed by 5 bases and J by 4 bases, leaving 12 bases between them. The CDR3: CASSPRGNYNEQFF. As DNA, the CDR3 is TGTGCCAGCAGTCCTAGGGGCAATTACAATGAGCAGTTCTTC.

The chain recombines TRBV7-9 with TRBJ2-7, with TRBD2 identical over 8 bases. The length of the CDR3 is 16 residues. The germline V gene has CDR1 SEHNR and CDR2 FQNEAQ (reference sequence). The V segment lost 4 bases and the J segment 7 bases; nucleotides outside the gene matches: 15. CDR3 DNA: TGTGCCAGCAGCTCGGTACTAGCGGCCGGGGGAGGTGAGCAGTACTTC. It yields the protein CASSSVLAAGGGEQYF.

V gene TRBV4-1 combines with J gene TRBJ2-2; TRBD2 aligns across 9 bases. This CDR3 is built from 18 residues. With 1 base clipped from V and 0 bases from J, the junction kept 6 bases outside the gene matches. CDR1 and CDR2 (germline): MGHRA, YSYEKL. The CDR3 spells CASSQASSGISNTGELFF. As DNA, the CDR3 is TGCGCCAGCAGCCAAGCCTCTAGCGGGATTTCGAACACCGGGGAGCTGTTTTTT.

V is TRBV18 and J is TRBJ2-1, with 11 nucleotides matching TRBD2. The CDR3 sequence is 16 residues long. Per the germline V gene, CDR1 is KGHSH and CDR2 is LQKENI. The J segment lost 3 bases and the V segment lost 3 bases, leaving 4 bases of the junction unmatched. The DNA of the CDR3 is TGTGCCAGCTCACCCACGACTAGCGGGAACTACAATGAGCAGTTCTTC. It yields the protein CASSPTTSGNYNEQFF.

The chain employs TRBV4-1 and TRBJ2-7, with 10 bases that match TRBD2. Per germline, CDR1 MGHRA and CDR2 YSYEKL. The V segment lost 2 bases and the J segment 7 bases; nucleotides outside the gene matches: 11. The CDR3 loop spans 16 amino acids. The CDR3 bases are TGCGCCAGCAGCCAATCTTCCGGGACTAGCGACAGAGAGCAGTACTTC. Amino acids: CASSQSSGTSDREQYF.

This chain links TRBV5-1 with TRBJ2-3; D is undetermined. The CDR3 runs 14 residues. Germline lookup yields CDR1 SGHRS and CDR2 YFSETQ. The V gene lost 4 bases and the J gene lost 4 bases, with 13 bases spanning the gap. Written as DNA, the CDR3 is TGCGCCAGCAGCACGATAGCCTCCCCAGATACGCAGTATTTT. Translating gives CASSTIASPDTQYF. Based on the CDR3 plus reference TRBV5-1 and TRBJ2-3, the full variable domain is KAGVTQTPRYLIKTRGQQVTLSCSPISGHRSVSWYQQTPGQGLQFLFEYFSETQRNKGNFPGRFSGRQFSNSRSEMNVSTLELGDSALYLCASSTIASPDTQYFGPGTRLTVL.

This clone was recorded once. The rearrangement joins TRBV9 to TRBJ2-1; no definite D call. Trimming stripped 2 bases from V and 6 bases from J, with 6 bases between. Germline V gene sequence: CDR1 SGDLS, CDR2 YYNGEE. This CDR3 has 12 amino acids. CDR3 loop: CASSVSFNEQFF. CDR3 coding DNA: TGTGCCAGCAGCGTTAGCTTCAATGAGCAGTTCTTC.

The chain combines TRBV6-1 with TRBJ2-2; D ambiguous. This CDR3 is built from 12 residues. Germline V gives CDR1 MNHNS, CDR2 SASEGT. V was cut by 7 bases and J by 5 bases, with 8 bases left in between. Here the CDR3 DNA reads TGTGCCAGCACCACTTGGACCGGGGAGCTGTTTTTT. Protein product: CASTTWTGELFF.

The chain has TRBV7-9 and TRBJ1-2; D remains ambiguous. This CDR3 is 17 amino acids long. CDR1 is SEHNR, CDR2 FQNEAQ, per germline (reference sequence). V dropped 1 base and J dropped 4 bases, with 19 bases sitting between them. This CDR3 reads CASSLGLVEMTAYGYTF. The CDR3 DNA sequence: TGTGCCAGCAGCTTAGGACTAGTAGAAATGACGGCCTATGGCTACACCTTC.

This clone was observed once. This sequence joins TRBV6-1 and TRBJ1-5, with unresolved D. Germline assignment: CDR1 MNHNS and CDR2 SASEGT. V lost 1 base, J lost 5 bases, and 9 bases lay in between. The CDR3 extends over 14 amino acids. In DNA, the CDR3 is TGTGCCAGCAGTGAAGGGGGAGGTGATCAGCCCCAGCATTTT. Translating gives CASSEGGGDQPQHF.

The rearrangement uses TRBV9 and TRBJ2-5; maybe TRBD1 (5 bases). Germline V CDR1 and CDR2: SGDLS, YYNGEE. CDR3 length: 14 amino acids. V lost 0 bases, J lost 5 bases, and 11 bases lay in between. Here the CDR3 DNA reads TGTGCCAGCAGCGTAGAATGGGCAGGGGAGACCCAGTACTTC. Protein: CASSVEWAGETQYF.

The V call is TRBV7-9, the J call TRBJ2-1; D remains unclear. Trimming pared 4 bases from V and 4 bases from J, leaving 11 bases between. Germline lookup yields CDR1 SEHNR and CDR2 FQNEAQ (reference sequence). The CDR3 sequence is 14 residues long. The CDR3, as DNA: TGTGCCAGCAGCTCCCTCGACAAGTACAATGAGCAGTTCTTC. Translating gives CASSSLDKYNEQFF.

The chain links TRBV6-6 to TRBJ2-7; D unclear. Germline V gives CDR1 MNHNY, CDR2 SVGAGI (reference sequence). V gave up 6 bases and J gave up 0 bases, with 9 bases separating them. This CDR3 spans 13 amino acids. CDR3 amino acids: CASSRTYSYEQYF. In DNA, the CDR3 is TGTGCCAGCAGCCGCACCTACTCCTACGAGCAGTACTTC.